Listed here are 17 T cell receptor beta chains from one sample, sequenced in a study of graft-versus-host responses after intestinal transplantation (dated by TCRdb to 2020 to 2023). Library preparation was by the immunoSEQ multiplex PCR assay. Sourced from immuneACCESS, this table was stored by TCRdb with only in-frame sequences that have V and J called. A share of the clones is absent; for the studies checked, an unresolved V gene accounts for under half, and the remainder has no known explanation. The sample table shows more than 95,000 clones, and about 90% are seen once. The top ten clonotypes cover around 0.17% of the sample. According to the study, the label for this sample's time point signals: cells obtained before transplantation from donor or recipient. These receptors have no identified antigens. Sequences were derived from unstimulated CD4+ T cells sorted from spleen or lymph node cells, sampled before intestinal transplant. The receptors shown here come from a human donor who received an intestinal transplant.

This chain connects TRBV7-2 to TRBJ2-6; 7 bases are a match to TRBD1. Germline V gives CDR1 SGHTA, CDR2 FQGNSA. The CDR3 length is 17 residues. The trim removed 5 bases at V and 0 bases at J, leaving 7 bases unmatched. Here the CDR3 reads CASSRRDSYSGANVLTF. CDR3 sequence (DNA): TGTGCCAGCAGCAGACGGGACAGCTACTCTGGGGCCAACGTCCTGACTTTC.

This clone was recorded a few times. The V gene is TRBV6-1, the J gene TRBJ1-5; 9 positions match TRBD1. This CDR3 comprises 15 residues. V lost 6 bases, J lost 5 bases, and 8 bases stayed unmatched. CDR1 MNHNS and CDR2 SASEGT come from the germline V gene. DNA for the CDR3: TGTGCCAGCAGAGACGGACAGGGGCCTGATCAGCCCCAGCATTTT. It yields the protein CASRDGQGPDQPQHF.

This clone was recorded only once. This chain joins TRBV19 and TRBJ1-1, with TRBD1 matching over 7 bases. This CDR3 has 13 amino acids. Germline lookup yields CDR1 LNHDA and CDR2 SQIVND (reference sequence). V gave up 5 bases and J gave up 1 base; unmatched junction bases: 1. The CDR3 DNA sequence: TGTGCCAGTAGTTGGGACAGGAACACTGAAGCTTTCTTT. Translation: CASSWDRNTEAFF. The full variable domain, completed using reference TRBV19 and TRBJ1-1, is DGGITQSPKYLFRKEGQNVTLSCEQNLNHDAMYWYRQDPGQGLRLIYYSQIVNDFQKGDIAEGYSVSREKKESFPLTVTSAQKNPTAFYLCASSWDRNTEAFFGQGTRLTVV.

This chain links TRBV5-1 with TRBJ2-1; D may be TRBD2 (6 bases). Trimming removed 5 bases at V and 7 bases at J, with 13 bases between. The CDR3 covers 13 residues. The V gene's germline CDR1 is SGHRS and CDR2 YFSETQ. CDR3 DNA: TGCGCCAGCAGTGGAGGGAGTCGGAATGAGCAGTTCTTC. Translating gives CASSGGSRNEQFF.

This chain uses TRBV6-4 with TRBJ2-1, with TRBD1 matching 7 bases. The germline V gene has CDR1 MRHNA and CDR2 SNTAGT. V shed 6 bases and J 9 bases; nucleotides not matched to a gene: 17. This CDR3 comprises 16 residues. The CDR3 nucleotides are TGTGCCAGCAGCGAAAGGGGGCGCGGGCGGCTTATTGAGCAGTTCTTC. Its protein is CASSERGRGRLIEQFF.

The chain recombines TRBV6-1 with TRBJ2-4; the match to TRBD1 covers 7 bases. Germline CDR1 and CDR2: MNHNS and SASEGT. There are 13 residues in the CDR3. Unmatched junction bases numbered 3, after V lost 4 bases and J lost 6 bases. The CDR3: CASSGNRGNIQYF. DNA for the CDR3: TGTGCCAGCAGTGGCAACAGGGGAAACATTCAGTACTTC.

The J gene is TRBJ1-2, the V gene TRBV6-1; 7 bases match TRBD1. Trimming at V came to 3 bases and at J to 1 base, leaving 8 bases not matched to a gene. The germline gives CDR1 MNHNS, CDR2 SASEGT. The CDR3 length is 16 residues. CDR3 bases: TGTGCCAGCAGTGAGGCGGGACAGAATTTTAACTATGGCTACACCTTC. As protein: CASSEAGQNFNYGYTF.

The chain employs TRBV4-2 and TRBJ2-1; 9 nucleotides agree with TRBD2. The CDR3 is 17 amino acids. Unmatched junction bases numbered 6, after V lost 0 bases and J lost 3 bases. Looked up from germline, CDR1 is LGHNA and CDR2 is YNFKEQ. Written as DNA, the CDR3 is TGTGCCAGCAGCCAAGATTCGGGCGGGGGGGTCTACAATGAGCAGTTCTTC. Its translation is CASSQDSGGGVYNEQFF.

The gene calls are TRBV15 and TRBJ2-7; the D gene is possibly TRBD1 (6 bases). The CDR3 sequence is 12 residues long. Germline loops: CDR1 LNHNV, CDR2 YYDKDF (reference sequence). V was cut by 8 bases and J by 3 bases, with 11 bases left in between. CDR3 amino acids: CATGRGYYEQYF. Here the CDR3 DNA reads TGTGCCACCGGAAGGGGGTACTACGAGCAGTACTTC.

The J gene is TRBJ2-3, the V gene TRBV5-1; a weak D match, TRBD2 (6 bases). V was trimmed by 4 bases and J by 4 bases, leaving 13 bases between them. The CDR3 runs 14 residues. Germline V lookup: CDR1 SGHRS, CDR2 YFSETQ. The CDR3 DNA follows: TGCGCCAGCAGCAAGGATAGCGGTCCAGATACGCAGTATTTT. Translating it yields CASSKDSGPDTQYF.

This clone showed up just a few times. The chain couples TRBV6-5 to TRBJ1-4, with D maybe TRBD1 (6 bases). Germline assignment: CDR1 MNHEY and CDR2 SVGAGI. Trimming shortened V by 2 bases and J by 8 bases, and 12 bases separated the two germline ends. This CDR3 comprises 14 residues. The DNA for the CDR3 is TGTGCCAGCAGTTACCAGGGGCGGGGGGAAAAACTGTTTTTT. It yields the protein CASSYQGRGEKLFF.

The chain links TRBV6-1 to TRBJ1-5; D remains unclear. Germline CDR1 is MNHNS and CDR2 is SASEGT. V gave up 2 bases and J gave up 2 bases, with 16 bases separating them. The CDR3 contains 17 residues. CDR3 coding DNA: TGTGCCAGCAGTGAACGAGAGGGAAGTCTTGGCAATCAGCCCCAGCATTTT. Its protein product is CASSEREGSLGNQPQHF.

The chain employs TRBV9 and TRBJ2-7; 12 bases line up with TRBD1. This CDR3 spans 16 amino acids. In germline, CDR1 is SGDLS, CDR2 YYNGEE. V trimming: 4 bases; J trimming: 1 base; junction bases outside the gene matches: 6. The CDR3 spells CASSPGTGGRSYEQYF. In DNA, the CDR3 is TGTGCCAGCAGCCCCGGGACAGGGGGCCGTTCCTACGAGCAGTACTTC.

This clone occurred a few times. V and J are TRBV10-1 and TRBJ2-7; D is uncertain. The CDR3 is made up of 12 amino acids. The germline V and J ends were trimmed by 2 bases and 6 bases, with 8 bases remaining between them. Per germline, CDR1 WNHNN and CDR2 SYGVQD (reference sequence). CDR3 protein: CASSEVTGEQYF. In DNA, the CDR3 is TGCGCCAGCAGTGAGGTAACGGGCGAGCAGTACTTC.

The J gene is TRBJ2-7, the V gene TRBV2, with D tentatively TRBD2 (6 bases). CDR3 size: 14 residues. The germline gives CDR1 SNHLY, CDR2 FYNNEI. Trimming stripped 3 bases from V and 0 bases from J, with 9 bases between. CDR3 loop: CASSEDGSSYEQYF. The CDR3 coding sequence is TGTGCCAGCAGTGAGGACGGGAGCTCCTACGAGCAGTACTTC.

This chain links TRBV28 with TRBJ2-7; 7 nucleotides agree with TRBD2. From germline, CDR1 is MDHEN and CDR2 SYDVKM. V dropped 2 bases and J dropped 5; count of bases not matched to a gene: 6. The CDR3 covers 14 residues. CDR3 nucleotide sequence: TGTGCCAGCAGTTTAGCGGGAGACGCCAACGAGCAGTACTTC. Protein product: CASSLAGDANEQYF.

The rearrangement uses TRBV5-1 and TRBJ2-7; no firm D call. Germline-derived CDR1 and CDR2 are SGHRS and YFSETQ. Trimming stripped 0 bases from V and 2 bases from J, with 6 bases between. The CDR3 is 13 residues long. CDR3 loop: CASSLALTYEQYF. CDR3 coding DNA: TGCGCCAGCAGCTTGGCCCTTACCTACGAGCAGTACTTC.